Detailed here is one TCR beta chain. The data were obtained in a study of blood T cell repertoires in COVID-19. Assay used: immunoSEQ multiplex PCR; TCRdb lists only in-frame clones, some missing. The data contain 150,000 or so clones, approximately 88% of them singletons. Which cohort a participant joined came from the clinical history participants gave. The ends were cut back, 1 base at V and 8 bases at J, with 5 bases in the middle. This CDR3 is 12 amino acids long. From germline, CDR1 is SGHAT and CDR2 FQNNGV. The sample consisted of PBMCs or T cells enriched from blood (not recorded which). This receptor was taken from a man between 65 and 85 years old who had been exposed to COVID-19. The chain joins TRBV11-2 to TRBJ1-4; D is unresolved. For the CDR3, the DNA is TGTGCCAGCAGCTTAGTTGGCGAAAAACTGTTTTTT. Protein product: CASSLVGEKLFF. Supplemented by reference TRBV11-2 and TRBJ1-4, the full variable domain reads EAGVAQSPRYKIIEKRQSVAFWCNPISGHATLYWYQQILGQGPKLLIQFQNNGVVDDSQLPKDRFSAERLKGVDSTLKIQPAKLEDSAVYLCASSLVGEKLFFGSGTQLSVL.